This is a list of T cell receptor beta chains from one sample in a study of regulatory T cells in long-lasting Graves disease. TCRdb recomputed calls from the multiplex PCR reads with MiXCR, one row per CDR3 protein. The sample carries 600,000 to 650,000 distinct CDR3 sequences, roughly 15% recorded once. This same sample was also part of a study on T cells in Graves' hyperthyroidism and ophthalmopathy.

This material consisted of peripheral blood mononuclear cells (PBMCs), taken at new diagnosis, from a patient treated with antithyroid drugs. All receptors derive from a woman aged 25 to 39 with Graves disease. Each CDR3 is given with its conserved first and last residue. Each record gives: CDR3 protein, CDR3 DNA, D gene, clone size, V gene, J gene. The D gene is left open where the match is weak. The size of a clone is reported for some rows only, either as once, few or many, or as a class for expanded clones.

CDR3 protein: CASSVQKYEQYF; CDR3 DNA: TGTGCCAGCAGTGTCCAAAAGTACGAGCAGTACTTC; D gene: NA; clone size: many; V gene: TRBV28; J gene: TRBJ2-7
CDR3 protein: CASRTAFQAFF; CDR3 DNA: TGTGCCAGTAGGACGGCTTTCCAAGCTTTCTTT; D gene: NA; clone size: many; V gene: TRBV28; J gene: TRBJ1-1
CDR3 protein: CASSTGTGLSGETQYF; CDR3 DNA: TGTGCCAGTAGTACGGGGACAGGACTGTCAGGAGAGACCCAGTACTTC; D gene: TRBD1; clone size: few; V gene: TRBV19; J gene: TRBJ2-5
CDR3 protein: CAGSLLAPSTDTQYF; CDR3 DNA: TGTGCCGGCAGCTTACTAGCTCCTAGCACAGATACGCAGTATTTT; D gene: NA; clone size: few; V gene: TRBV7-9; J gene: TRBJ2-3
CDR3 protein: CASSQKGQLGTDTQYF; CDR3 DNA: TGTGCCAGCTCCCAGAAGGGACAGTTGGGGACAGATACGCAGTATTTT; D gene: TRBD1; clone size: NA; V gene: TRBV18; J gene: TRBJ2-3
CDR3 protein: CASNIGGPSGELFF; CDR3 DNA: TGCGCCAGCAATATAGGGGGGCCGTCCGGGGAGCTGTTTTTT; D gene: NA; clone size: NA; V gene: TRBV5-1; J gene: TRBJ2-2
CDR3 protein: CASSLPTVNTEAFF; CDR3 DNA: TGTGCCAGCAGCCTCCCCACGGTGAACACTGAAGCTTTCTTT; D gene: NA; clone size: NA; V gene: TRBV3-1; J gene: TRBJ1-1
CDR3 protein: CASSMILVRVSKNIQYF; CDR3 DNA: TGTGCCAGTAGTATGATCTTAGTGCGGGTTTCCAAAAACATTCAGTACTTC; D gene: NA; clone size: NA; V gene: TRBV19; J gene: TRBJ2-4
CDR3 protein: CASSYSGQVSSAFF; CDR3 DNA: TGTGCCAGCAGTTACTCGGGGCAGGTTTCGTCGGCTTTCTTT; D gene: NA; clone size: few; V gene: TRBV6-2/TRBV6-3; J gene: TRBJ1-1
CDR3 protein: CASSYSSGARETQYF; CDR3 DNA: TGTGCCAGCAGTTACTCTTCAGGGGCGAGGGAGACCCAGTACTTC; D gene: NA; clone size: NA; V gene: TRBV6-5; J gene: TRBJ2-5
CDR3 protein: CASSLEPGGANEQFF; CDR3 DNA: TGTGCCAGCAGCTTGGAGCCTGGAGGAGCCAATGAGCAGTTCTTC; D gene: NA; clone size: NA; V gene: TRBV11-2; J gene: TRBJ2-1
CDR3 protein: CASSTRQGLSEKLFF; CDR3 DNA: TGTGCCAGCAGTACCCGACAGGGTTTGAGTGAAAAACTGTTTTTT; D gene: TRBD1; clone size: many; V gene: TRBV28; J gene: TRBJ1-4
CDR3 protein: CASRAAGGGNTIYF; CDR3 DNA: TGTGCCAGCAGAGCCGCAGGGGGCGGAAACACCATATATTTT; D gene: TRBD1; clone size: NA; V gene: TRBV6-1; J gene: TRBJ1-3
CDR3 protein: CASSFGTQYF; CDR3 DNA: TGTGCCAGCAGCTTCGGTACGCAGTATTTT; D gene: NA; clone size: many; V gene: TRBV11-2; J gene: TRBJ2-3
CDR3 protein: CASSLVDYNEQFF; CDR3 DNA: TGTGCCAGCAGCTTAGTTGACTACAATGAGCAGTTCTTC; D gene: NA; clone size: few; V gene: TRBV7-6; J gene: TRBJ2-1
CDR3 protein: CASSAGNTEAFF; CDR3 DNA: TGTGCCAGCAGCGCCGGGAACACTGAAGCTTTCTTT; D gene: NA; clone size: many; V gene: TRBV2; J gene: TRBJ1-1
CDR3 protein: CASSPRVGETQYF; CDR3 DNA: TGCGCCAGCAGCCCAAGGGTAGGGGAGACCCAGTACTTC; D gene: NA; clone size: many; V gene: TRBV5-1; J gene: TRBJ2-5
CDR3 protein: CASSDTSGPDTQYF; CDR3 DNA: TGTGCCAGCAGTGACACTAGCGGGCCAGATACGCAGTATTTT; D gene: TRBD2; clone size: few; V gene: TRBV6-4; J gene: TRBJ2-3
CDR3 protein: CASSERTSKETQYF; CDR3 DNA: TGTGCCAGCTCGGAAAGGACTAGCAAGGAGACCCAGTACTTC; D gene: TRBD2; clone size: many; V gene: TRBV2; J gene: TRBJ2-5
CDR3 protein: CASKGTGNTGELFF; CDR3 DNA: TGTGCCAGCAAAGGGACGGGGAACACCGGGGAGCTGTTTTTT; D gene: NA; clone size: many; V gene: TRBV2; J gene: TRBJ2-2
CDR3 protein: CAISDYQGAGGYTF; CDR3 DNA: TGTGCCATCAGTGATTATCAGGGGGCTGGTGGCTACACCTTC; D gene: TRBD1; clone size: many; V gene: TRBV10-3; J gene: TRBJ1-2
CDR3 protein: CASSGPGTSGSSQYF; CDR3 DNA: TGTGCCAGCAGTGGGCCAGGGACTAGCGGGAGCTCGCAGTATTTT; D gene: TRBD2; clone size: NA; V gene: TRBV25-1; J gene: TRBJ2-3
CDR3 protein: CASSQDPLGGVVQYF; CDR3 DNA: TGCGCCAGCAGCCAAGATCCCCTAGGTGGGGTGGTTCAGTACTTC; D gene: NA; clone size: NA; V gene: TRBV4-1; J gene: TRBJ2-4
CDR3 protein: CASSFLPGGLNEKLFF; CDR3 DNA: TGTGCCAGCAGCTTCCTACCCGGGGGCCTCAATGAAAAACTGTTTTTT; D gene: NA; clone size: NA; V gene: TRBV7-6; J gene: TRBJ1-4
CDR3 protein: CASSRTGIRDTEAFF; CDR3 DNA: TGTGCCAGCAGCAGGACAGGGATCCGCGACACTGAAGCTTTCTTT; D gene: TRBD1; clone size: NA; V gene: TRBV5-4; J gene: TRBJ1-1
CDR3 protein: CAWRAVFTGRYEQYF; CDR3 DNA: TGTGCCTGGAGGGCGGTCTTCACCGGCCGGTACGAGCAGTACTTC; D gene: NA; clone size: few; V gene: TRBV30; J gene: TRBJ2-7
CDR3 protein: CASSFGTGARNTEAFF; CDR3 DNA: TGTGCCAGCAGCTTCGGGACAGGGGCAAGGAACACTGAAGCTTTCTTT; D gene: TRBD1; clone size: NA; V gene: TRBV5-6; J gene: TRBJ1-1
CDR3 protein: CASSWSLVRELADTQYF; CDR3 DNA: TGTGCCAGCAGCTGGAGCCTCGTGAGGGAGTTGGCAGATACGCAGTATTTT; D gene: NA; clone size: NA; V gene: TRBV7-9; J gene: TRBJ2-3
CDR3 protein: CASSSWDVAEAFF; CDR3 DNA: TGTGCCAGCAGCTCCTGGGACGTCGCTGAAGCTTTCTTT; D gene: NA; clone size: many; V gene: TRBV7-2; J gene: TRBJ1-1
CDR3 protein: CASSTAPRTSSYNEQFF; CDR3 DNA: TGTGCCAGCTCGACCGCGCCGCGAACGAGCTCCTACAATGAGCAGTTCTTC; D gene: NA; clone size: NA; V gene: TRBV18; J gene: TRBJ2-1
CDR3 protein: CASSGWGSLPQGNEQFF; CDR3 DNA: TGTGCCAGCAGTGGTTGGGGATCCCTCCCGCAAGGGAATGAGCAGTTCTTC; D gene: NA; clone size: many; V gene: TRBV2; J gene: TRBJ2-1
CDR3 protein: CASSQGDTKRYNSPLHF; CDR3 DNA: TGTGCCAGCAGCCAAGGGGACACCAAACGGTATAATTCACCCCTCCACTTT; D gene: NA; clone size: few; V gene: TRBV14; J gene: TRBJ1-6
CDR3 protein: CASSYSVWGYNEQFF; CDR3 DNA: TGTGCCAGCAGTTACTCGGTTTGGGGGTACAATGAGCAGTTCTTC; D gene: NA; clone size: many; V gene: TRBV6-2/TRBV6-3; J gene: TRBJ2-1
CDR3 protein: CASSLQQGWGNYGYTF; CDR3 DNA: TGCGCCAGCAGCCTCCAACAGGGTTGGGGTAATTATGGCTACACCTTC; D gene: NA; clone size: NA; V gene: TRBV4-1; J gene: TRBJ1-2
CDR3 protein: CASSYDGGSYEQYF; CDR3 DNA: TGTGCCAGCAGTTACGACGGGGGCTCCTACGAGCAGTACTTC; D gene: NA; clone size: many; V gene: TRBV6-2/TRBV6-3; J gene: TRBJ2-7
CDR3 protein: CASSLVGTANSNQPQHF; CDR3 DNA: TGTGCCAGCAGCTTGGTGGGGACAGCAAATAGCAATCAGCCCCAGCATTTT; D gene: TRBD1; clone size: many; V gene: TRBV7-8; J gene: TRBJ1-5
CDR3 protein: CASSQGLWGRNEQFF; CDR3 DNA: TGTGCCAGCAGCCAAGGACTCTGGGGGCGGAATGAGCAGTTCTTC; D gene: NA; clone size: NA; V gene: TRBV3-1; J gene: TRBJ2-1
CDR3 protein: CASSSGPGADTQYF; CDR3 DNA: TGTGCCAGCAGCTCCGGCCCGGGGGCAGATACGCAGTATTTT; D gene: NA; clone size: many; V gene: TRBV7-9; J gene: TRBJ2-3
CDR3 protein: CASGLMVNTEAFF; CDR3 DNA: TGTGCCAGCGGCCTGATGGTGAACACTGAAGCTTTCTTT; D gene: NA; clone size: many; V gene: TRBV28; J gene: TRBJ1-1
CDR3 protein: CASAVRETQYF; CDR3 DNA: TGTGCTAGTGCTGTTCGGGAGACCCAGTACTTC; D gene: NA; clone size: many; V gene: TRBV12-5; J gene: TRBJ2-5
CDR3 protein: CASGLGRGRRGYTF; CDR3 DNA: TGTGCCAGCGGCCTGGGCAGGGGGCGTCGTGGCTACACCTTC; D gene: TRBD1; clone size: few; V gene: TRBV27; J gene: TRBJ1-2
CDR3 protein: CSARDPVSSSGRMYEQYF; CDR3 DNA: TGCAGTGCTAGAGACCCCGTCAGCTCTAGCGGGAGGATGTACGAGCAGTACTTC; D gene: TRBD2; clone size: NA; V gene: TRBV20-1; J gene: TRBJ2-7